A selection of T cell receptor beta chains follows, all from one sample in a study of cytomegalovirus exposure and HLA in healthy donors. Here immunoSEQ multiplex PCR was the method, and the copy in TCRdb shows in-frame clones only, minus some. The sample holds more than 85,000 clones, 12% to 15% seen once. Sequencing was done on a sample of PBMCs. These receptors all come from a female donor in good health and CMV-seronegative. Each CDR3 is given with its conserved first and last residue. The D gene is left open where the match is weak. Some rows mark clone size as missing; the rest say once, few, many or name a class of expanded clone.

cdr3_nt: TGCGCCAGCAGCCAAGTAGTATCCGGGGGGCCATGGGGACAAGAGACCCAGTACTTC
cdr3_aa: CASSQVVSGGPWGQETQYF
clone_size: few
j_call: TRBJ2-5
v_call: TRBV4-1
d_call: .

cdr3_nt: TGTGCCAGTAGTATAGGAGGCAATGAGCAGTTCTTC
cdr3_aa: CASSIGGNEQFF
clone_size: few
j_call: TRBJ2-1
v_call: TRBV19
d_call: .

cdr3_nt: TGTGCCAGCAGTTACGGACAGTCCTACGAGCAGTACTTC
cdr3_aa: CASSYGQSYEQYF
clone_size: .
j_call: TRBJ2-7
v_call: TRBV6-5
d_call: .

cdr3_nt: TGTGCCAGCAGCGTAGGCGGGGGTTACTACAATGAGCAGTTCTTC
cdr3_aa: CASSVGGGYYNEQFF
clone_size: .
j_call: TRBJ2-1
v_call: TRBV9
d_call: TRBD2

cdr3_nt: TGCGCCAGCAGCCAAGATTTTACCCAGGGGATGGATTCACCCCTCCACTTT
cdr3_aa: CASSQDFTQGMDSPLHF
clone_size: .
j_call: TRBJ1-6
v_call: TRBV4-1
d_call: .

cdr3_nt: TGTGCCATCAGCTCGTGGGGGAGCGAGTGGCTAGCGGTGAACACCGGGGAGCTGTTTTTT
cdr3_aa: CAISSWGSEWLAVNTGELFF
clone_size: .
j_call: TRBJ2-2
v_call: TRBV10-3
d_call: TRBD2

cdr3_nt: TGTGCCAGCAGCCCCGCTAAGAGCACAGATACGCAGTATTTT
cdr3_aa: CASSPAKSTDTQYF
clone_size: few
j_call: TRBJ2-3
v_call: TRBV13
d_call: .

cdr3_nt: TGTGCCAGCAGTTACTCTGACGGGAGAGGGGAGCTGTTTTTT
cdr3_aa: CASSYSDGRGELFF
clone_size: .
j_call: TRBJ2-2
v_call: TRBV6-5
d_call: .

cdr3_nt: TGTGCCAGCAGCACCGGACTCAGCTCCTACAATGAGCAGTTCTTC
cdr3_aa: CASSTGLSSYNEQFF
clone_size: .
j_call: TRBJ2-1
v_call: TRBV5-8
d_call: .

cdr3_nt: TGTGCCAGCAGCCTACGCCCGTCGGGAGGGACGGGCGAGCAGTACTTC
cdr3_aa: CASSLRPSGGTGEQYF
clone_size: few
j_call: TRBJ2-7
v_call: TRBV7-2
d_call: TRBD2

cdr3_nt: TGTGCCAGCTCACTACAGGGGGGAGGTCAGCCCCAGCATTTT
cdr3_aa: CASSLQGGGQPQHF
clone_size: .
j_call: TRBJ1-5
v_call: TRBV18
d_call: TRBD1

cdr3_nt: TGTGCCAGCAGCAGACAGGGGGGAGATCAGCCCCAGCATTTT
cdr3_aa: CASSRQGGDQPQHF
clone_size: few
j_call: TRBJ1-5
v_call: TRBV4-2
d_call: TRBD1

cdr3_nt: TGTGCCAGCAGCTTAGGGACTAGCGGAAGCACAGATACGCAGTATTTT
cdr3_aa: CASSLGTSGSTDTQYF
clone_size: medium-sized
j_call: TRBJ2-3
v_call: TRBV7-3
d_call: TRBD2

cdr3_nt: TGCGCCAGCAGCTCGGTGACAGGGGCCGGCACCGGGGAGCTGTTTTTT
cdr3_aa: CASSSVTGAGTGELFF
clone_size: .
j_call: TRBJ2-2
v_call: TRBV5-1
d_call: TRBD1

cdr3_nt: TGTGCCAGCGGATATACAGGGTTTGGCACTGAAGCTTTCTTT
cdr3_aa: CASGYTGFGTEAFF
clone_size: few
j_call: TRBJ1-1
v_call: TRBV27
d_call: .

cdr3_nt: TGTGCCAGCAGCGACGGGGGAGTGCCTAACTATGGCTACACCTTC
cdr3_aa: CASSDGGVPNYGYTF
clone_size: .
j_call: TRBJ1-2
v_call: TRBV9
d_call: .

cdr3_nt: TGTGCCAGCAACACATTAATAGCGGGTACCCCCTACGAGCAGTACTTC
cdr3_aa: CASNTLIAGTPYEQYF
clone_size: .
j_call: TRBJ2-7
v_call: TRBV6-6
d_call: TRBD2

cdr3_nt: TGTGCCAGCAGTTACAGAGGACAATCCTATGGCTACACCTTC
cdr3_aa: CASSYRGQSYGYTF
clone_size: .
j_call: TRBJ1-2
v_call: TRBV6-5
d_call: .

cdr3_nt: TGTGCCTTTAGCGGGAGTACATACGAGCAGTACTTC
cdr3_aa: CAFSGSTYEQYF
clone_size: .
j_call: TRBJ2-7
v_call: TRBV30
d_call: TRBD2

cdr3_nt: TGTGCTAGCAGCTCCGGGACAGGGGCCTACAATGAGCAGTTCTTC
cdr3_aa: CASSSGTGAYNEQFF
clone_size: few
j_call: TRBJ2-1
v_call: TRBV7-7
d_call: TRBD1

cdr3_nt: TGTGCCAGCAGTTTATCGTCCAGGGGCCTTAACTATGGCTACACCTTC
cdr3_aa: CASSLSSRGLNYGYTF
clone_size: few
j_call: TRBJ1-2
v_call: TRBV27
d_call: .

cdr3_nt: TGTGCCTCCGGGTTGGGACAGGGCACAGATACGCAGTATTTT
cdr3_aa: CASGLGQGTDTQYF
clone_size: once
j_call: TRBJ2-3
v_call: TRBV2
d_call: TRBD1

cdr3_nt: TGTGCCAGCAGTGAAAGAGGAGGACTAGCGGGGCCTACCGGGGAGCTGTTTTTT
cdr3_aa: CASSERGGLAGPTGELFF
clone_size: .
j_call: TRBJ2-2
v_call: TRBV2
d_call: TRBD2

cdr3_nt: TGTGCCAGTAGTATAGCGGGAGGCACTGAAGCTTTCTTT
cdr3_aa: CASSIAGGTEAFF
clone_size: .
j_call: TRBJ1-1
v_call: TRBV19
d_call: .

cdr3_nt: TGCGCCAGCAGCCAAGGGCAGGGGCCCTTTCAAGAGACCCAGTACTTC
cdr3_aa: CASSQGQGPFQETQYF
clone_size: few
j_call: TRBJ2-5
v_call: TRBV4-3
d_call: .

cdr3_nt: TGTGCCAGCAGCACCCGTGACTTTACCTACGAGCAGTACTTC
cdr3_aa: CASSTRDFTYEQYF
clone_size: few
j_call: TRBJ2-7
v_call: TRBV6-6
d_call: .

cdr3_nt: TGCAGCGGTTCAACAGGGTTCCGAGAGACCCAGTACTTC
cdr3_aa: CSGSTGFRETQYF
clone_size: few
j_call: TRBJ2-5
v_call: TRBV29-1
d_call: .

cdr3_nt: TGTGCCAGCATCGACCAACAGGGTTTGAACACTGAAGCTTTCTTT
cdr3_aa: CASIDQQGLNTEAFF
clone_size: .
j_call: TRBJ1-1
v_call: TRBV11-3
d_call: .

cdr3_nt: TGTGCCAGCAGCTATAGGTTGACAGAGAGAAACACCATATATTTT
cdr3_aa: CASSYRLTERNTIYF
clone_size: few
j_call: TRBJ1-3
v_call: TRBV7-9
d_call: .

cdr3_nt: TGTGCCAGCAGTGCAAACGGGAGGGGATACTCCTACAATGAGCAGTTCTTC
cdr3_aa: CASSANGRGYSYNEQFF
clone_size: few
j_call: TRBJ2-1
v_call: TRBV6-4
d_call: TRBD2